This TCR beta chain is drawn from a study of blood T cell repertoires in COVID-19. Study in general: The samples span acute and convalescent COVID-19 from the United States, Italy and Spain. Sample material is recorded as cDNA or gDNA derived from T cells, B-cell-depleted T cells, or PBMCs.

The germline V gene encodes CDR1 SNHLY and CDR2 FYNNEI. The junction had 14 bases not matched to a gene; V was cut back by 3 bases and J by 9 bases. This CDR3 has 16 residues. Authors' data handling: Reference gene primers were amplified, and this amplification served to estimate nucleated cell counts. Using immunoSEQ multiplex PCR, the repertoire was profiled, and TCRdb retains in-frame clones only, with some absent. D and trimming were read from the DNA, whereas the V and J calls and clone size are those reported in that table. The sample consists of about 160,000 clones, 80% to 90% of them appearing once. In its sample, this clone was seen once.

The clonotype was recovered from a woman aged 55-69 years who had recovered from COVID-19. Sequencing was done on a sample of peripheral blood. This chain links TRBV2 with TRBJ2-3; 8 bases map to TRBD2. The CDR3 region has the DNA TGTGCCAGCAGTGATAGGCTTGGCGGGGGGCGCGGGACGCAGTATTTT. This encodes CASSDRLGGGRGTQYF.